This TCR beta chain was documented in a study of cytomegalovirus exposure and HLA in healthy donors. Study results and caveats: Fewer N-insertions than the 666-donor mean were reportedly shown by an Asian-associated ancestry cluster in a later analysis. The presence/absence work took it that sequencing depth was about the same across donors.

This clone was seen a few times. Its specificity is not known. Between the trimmed V and J ends, which lost 0 bases and 5 bases, there was a span of 15 bases. The CDR3 extends over 16 amino acids. From germline, CDR1 is SGHKS and CDR2 YYEKEE (reference sequence). Primers included in the PCR were 60 Vbeta and 13 Jbeta primers. TCRdb keeps only in-frame clones here, not all; method: immunoSEQ multiplex PCR. The table has about 140,000 clones, around 80% seen once. V is TRBV5-5 and J is TRBJ2-1; D is possibly TRBD1 (5 bases). The clonotype comes from a man under 40 in good health and CMV-seronegative. The sample taken for sequencing was PBMCs. CDR3 amino acids: CASSLEAANRNNEQFF. Written as DNA, the CDR3 is TGTGCCAGCAGCTTGGAGGCAGCCAACAGGAACAATGAGCAGTTCTTC. The complete variable domain, with remaining parts taken from reference TRBV5-5 and TRBJ2-1, reads DAGVTQSPTHLIKTRGQQVTLRCSPISGHKSVSWYQQVLGQGPQFIFQYYEKEERGRGNFPDRFSARQFPNYSSELNVNALLLGDSALYLCASSLEAANRNNEQFFGPGTRLTVL.